This T cell receptor (beta chain) appears in the sequencing data of a study of early T cells in non-severe SARS-CoV-2 infection. Looking at the study overall: Sequenced bulk RNA came from whole blood that was unsorted, and chains were unpaired. Study-level findings and limits: VDJdb matching, biased toward anti-spike CD8 responses, missed private and CD4 specificities.

Germline assignment: CDR1 SGHTA and CDR2 FQGTGA. The CDR3 is 13 residues long. Individually, cDNA molecules had unique molecular identifiers attached to them. MiXCR, run by TCRdb on the 5' RACE reads, gives a single entry per CDR3 protein. The repertoire has approximately 97,000 distinct CDR3 sequences, roughly 11% of them found once; the top ten carry roughly 4.5%. This clonotype was found many times. Its target is unknown. The junction does not match germline at one end; this may be a read error. The TCR was taken from an adult who was a healthcare worker with PCR-confirmed SARS-CoV-2 infection or an uninfected control (not recorded which). Specimen: whole blood, collected at baseline. This rearrangement joins TRBV7-3 to TRBJ1-6; D unresolved. CDR3 nucleotide sequence: TGTGCCAGCAGCATAACCGCGGATTCACCCCTCCACTTT. This codes for CASSITADSPLHF.